The rows below give T cell receptor beta chains drawn from one sample of a study of vaccination effects on CD4 cells after COVID-19. Data came from immunoSEQ multiplex PCR; TCRdb stores just in-frame clones and leaves some out. The sample holds about 28,000 clones, 73% seen once. No antigen has been identified for these receptors. Sequenced material: CD4+ T cells from PBMCs cultured with HCoV-NL63 spike peptides, taken after COVID-19 vaccination. The receptors stem from a human donor who received a COVID-19 vaccine. CDR3s include the opening cysteine and the closing phenylalanine or tryptophan. D genes are given only for firm matches. Only part of the rows carry a size: once, few, many, or a class if the clone is expanded.

TRBD1	TRBV14	-	TRBJ1-4	CASSQDRGSATNEKLFF	TGTGCCAGCAGCCAAGACAGGGGGTCCGCAACTAATGAAAAACTGTTTTTT
TRBD1	TRBV5-6	-	TRBJ2-3	CASSPTGQVYATQYF	TGTGCCAGCAGCCCCACGGGACAGGTCTACGCTACGCAGTATTTT
-	TRBV19	-	TRBJ1-1	CASAWVGEGTEAFF	TGTGCCAGTGCTTGGGTTGGGGAGGGGACTGAAGCTTTCTTT
-	TRBV10-1	-	TRBJ2-3	CASSEALSVETLRTDTQYF	TGCGCCAGCAGTGAGGCATTATCCGTAGAAACACTAAGAACAGATACGCAGTATTTT
-	TRBV18	once	TRBJ1-1	CASSQGQPNTEAFF	TGTGCCAGCTCTCAGGGACAACCGAACACTGAAGCTTTCTTT
-	TRBV4-2	-	TRBJ2-7	CASSQDIAPSYEQYF	TGTGCCAGCAGCCAAGACATAGCGCCGTCCTACGAGCAGTACTTC
-	TRBV6-5	-	TRBJ1-5	CASKYEEYSNQPQHF	TGTGCCAGCAAGTACGAGGAGTATAGCAATCAGCCCCAGCATTTT
TRBD1	TRBV6-1	-	TRBJ1-1	CASSESLGQANRLTEAFF	TGTGCCAGCAGTGAGTCATTGGGACAGGCGAACCGTCTGACTGAAGCTTTCTTT
TRBD1	TRBV19	-	TRBJ1-3	CARDPGQGSHSGNTIYF	TGTGCCAGAGATCCGGGACAGGGGTCCCATTCTGGAAACACCATATATTTT
-	TRBV20-1	-	TRBJ2-7	CSASPYEQYF	TGCAGTGCCTCCCCCTACGAGCAGTACTTC
-	TRBV27	-	TRBJ1-1	CASSLLGVTEAFF	TGTGCCAGCAGTTTACTGGGGGTAACTGAAGCTTTCTTT
-	TRBV7-9	-	TRBJ2-7	CASSLFQGSNEQYF	TGTGCCAGCAGCTTATTTCAGGGGTCTAACGAGCAGTACTTC
TRBD1	TRBV5-1	-	TRBJ2-6	CASSLLEQGPYSGANVLTF	TGCGCCAGCAGCTTGTTAGAACAGGGGCCCTACTCTGGGGCCAACGTCCTGACTTTC
-	TRBV12-3/TRBV12-4	-	TRBJ2-7	CASSLGTYEQYF	TGTGCCAGCAGTTTAGGGACCTACGAGCAGTACTTC
-	TRBV15	-	TRBJ2-1	CATRVTRYNEQFF	TGTGCCACCAGAGTAACTAGATACAATGAGCAGTTCTTC
-	TRBV9	-	TRBJ2-5	CASSVGSETQYF	TGTGCCAGCAGCGTAGGGTCGGAGACCCAGTACTTC
-	TRBV2	-	TRBJ2-2	CASTLIGGGDGRTGELFF	TGTGCCAGCACTCTTATAGGGGGCGGGGACGGGAGGACCGGGGAGCTGTTTTTT
TRBD1	TRBV15	-	TRBJ2-1	CATSRDPFGQGPHNEQFF	TGTGCCACCAGCAGAGATCCTTTCGGACAGGGGCCCCACAATGAGCAGTTCTTC
-	TRBV7-2	-	TRBJ2-5	CASSFWTVQETQYF	TGTGCCAGCAGCTTTTGGACAGTCCAAGAGACCCAGTACTTC
-	TRBV27	few	TRBJ1-6	CASGSRGSYNSPLHF	TGTGCCAGCGGGTCCCGTGGGTCCTATAATTCACCCCTCCACTTT
-	TRBV2	-	TRBJ1-6	CASRPQSSYNSPLHF	TGTGCCAGCAGACCTCAGAGCTCCTATAATTCACCCCTCCACTTT
-	TRBV4-2	-	TRBJ2-5	CASSQDGTTQETQYF	TGTGCCAGCAGCCAAGATGGGACAACCCAAGAGACCCAGTACTTC
-	TRBV6-1	-	TRBJ2-7	CASSDGTLYEQYF	TGTGCCAGCAGTGATGGCACCCTTTACGAGCAGTACTTC
-	TRBV7-9	-	TRBJ1-3	CASSLARAGAGNTIYF	TGTGCCAGCAGCTTAGCTCGGGCAGGGGCTGGAAACACCATATATTTT
-	TRBV5-1	-	TRBJ1-4	CASSLRPDSNEKLFF	TGCGCCAGCAGCTTGAGGCCAGATTCTAATGAAAAACTGTTTTTT
-	TRBV5-4	-	TRBJ2-3	CASSLRAGDPTDTQYF	TGTGCCAGCAGCTTGAGGGCAGGGGATCCCACAGATACGCAGTATTTT
-	TRBV3-1/TRBV3-2	-	TRBJ2-6	CASSPHHGQDGANVLTF	TGTGCCAGCAGCCCCCATCATGGCCAGGATGGGGCCAACGTCCTGACTTTC
-	TRBV27	-	TRBJ1-1	CASSPPDRLSTEAFF	TGTGCCAGCAGTCCCCCCGACAGGTTGAGCACTGAAGCTTTCTTT
TRBD2	TRBV4-2	-	TRBJ2-2	CASSQYKEGGSATGELFF	TGTGCCAGCAGCCAATATAAAGAGGGCGGGAGCGCCACCGGGGAGCTGTTTTTT
TRBD1	TRBV10-3	-	TRBJ1-5	CAISEPGQNQPQHF	TGTGCCATCAGTGAGCCGGGACAGAATCAGCCCCAGCATTTT
-	TRBV6-4	-	TRBJ1-2	CASSDSTGRYGYTF	TGTGCCAGCAGTGACTCGACAGGCCGCTATGGCTACACCTTC
TRBD2	TRBV14	-	TRBJ2-1	CASRSPWREVAYNEQFF	TGTGCCAGCAGGAGCCCCTGGCGGGAGGTCGCTTACAATGAGCAGTTCTTC
-	TRBV3-1/TRBV3-2	-	TRBJ2-6	CASSQELSGANVLTF	TGTGCCAGCAGCCAAGAACTCTCTGGGGCCAACGTCCTGACTTTC
TRBD2	TRBV5-6	-	TRBJ2-7	CASSFTSGRASYEQYF	TGTGCCAGCAGCTTCACTAGCGGGAGGGCCTCCTACGAGCAGTACTTC
-	TRBV2	-	TRBJ2-5	CASSEVGRGETQYF	TGTGCCAGCAGTGAAGTCGGCAGGGGTGAGACCCAGTACTTC
TRBD1	TRBV23-1	-	TRBJ2-7	CASSQWDRSTYEQYF	TGCGCCAGCAGTCAATGGGACAGGTCGACCTACGAGCAGTACTTC
-	TRBV14	few	TRBJ1-2	CASSPRPNYGYTF	TGTGCCAGCAGCCCAAGACCTAACTATGGCTACACCTTC
TRBD1	TRBV7-9	-	TRBJ1-5	CASSLGTGYQPQHF	TGTGCCAGCAGCCTGGGGACAGGGTATCAGCCCCAGCATTTT
-	TRBV7-9	-	TRBJ2-5	CASSLRRLAPQETQYF	TGTGCCAGCAGCTTACGTCGGCTAGCGCCCCAAGAGACCCAGTACTTC
-	TRBV6-6	-	TRBJ2-1	CASSRGSRGDNEQFF	TGTGCCAGCAGCAGGGGGTCCCGGGGGGACAATGAGCAGTTCTTC